This T cell receptor (beta chain) is from a study of T cells after yellow fever vaccination (dated by TCRdb to between 2019 and 2020). With regard to the full study: Libraries from fractions with low cell numbers were prepared with the SMART-Seq v4 Ultra Low Input RNA kit. To track T-cell clones before and after primary and booster YFV17D yellow fever vaccination, bulk TCR alpha and beta repertoires were sequenced longitudinally. Two healthy male donors, one aged 18 to 29 and one aged 30 to 40 years, were included in the cohort. Blood was drawn at multiple timepoints before and after primary and secondary immunization, with bulk PBMC replicates and cell subsets isolated. Study-wide findings and limitations: Because only a couple of donors were included in the study, the extent to which the findings can be generalized is limited. After the booster, most of the clones that had expanded following primary vaccination were detected again (almost 98% of CD4 and around 90% of CD8), which suggests that memory was broadly maintained. Computational filtering was needed because FACS-sorted repertoires could contain abundant contaminating clonotypes from the bulk population. Compared with the primary T-cell response, the secondary T-cell response was faster but weaker, reaching its peak on day 5 rather than on day 15. A small fraction of clonotypes showed up in both the CD4 and CD8 compartments, probably as a result of convergent recombination.

In the paper's terms, the treatment or condition label means: live attenuated yellow fever vaccine strain. At each blood-draw timepoint, two biological replicates of bulk PBMCs were obtained. A standard Ficoll-Paque protocol was used to isolate PBMCs from peripheral blood. TriZol was used to extract RNA from bulk PBMCs, CD4 and CD8 fractions, and dextramer-positive and dextramer-negative fractions. TCR cDNA was synthesized by 5'RACE template switching, which introduced a universal primer site and unique molecular identifiers. Priming for cDNA synthesis came from both the TCR alpha and TCR beta constant segments. Two PCR steps were used to amplify libraries, with sample barcodes and sequencing adapters being added in the second step. Sequencing of libraries was performed on Illumina HiSeq 2500 (2x100 bp) or NovaSeq (2x150 bp). The source study handled its data this way. MIGEC handled demultiplexing of reads and collapsing into UMI consensus sequences, while MiXCR performed V(D)J alignment. Vaccine-responding clonotypes were defined with edgeR using replicate PBMC samples, requiring FDR below 0.01 and a log2 fold change above 5 up to day 15. Each bulk clonotype was labeled CD4 or CD8 based on which sequenced repertoire, CD4 or CD8, contained the clonotype at higher abundance. TCRdb reprocessing: public reads trimmed at Q25 with fastp, clones called with MiXCR, in-frame beta chains kept. Here each entry gathers all rows of one CDR3 protein and keeps the most common genes and DNA. The authors' filters were not applied to this entry. The sample includes around 310,000 distinct CDR3 sequences, with 8.7% observed a single time. The ten largest clones represent more than 15% of the sample.

This clonotype was detected a few times. Its target antigen remains unknown. It has no much larger one-base neighbor in the sample; base qualities were not kept. For this chain, trimming is 1 base at the V end and 4 bases at the J end, and the number of junction bases without a gene match is 2. The CDR3 covers 15 residues, taking in both the cysteine and the phenylalanine. Just the 45-base CDR3 DNA is kept, in frame starting at base 1. CDR1 and CDR2, per the germline V gene (reference sequence), are SEHNR and FQNEAQ. The receptor was derived from a man aged 18 to 30 who received the YFV17D yellow fever vaccine. Sample: PBMCs, taken on the day of the first yellow fever vaccination. The chain is assembled from TRBV7-9 and TRBJ1-4; 8 bases in the middle match TRBD1. The DNA reads TGTGCCAGCAGCTTAGGGACAGGGATTAATGAAAAACTGTTTTTT. Its protein reads: CASSLGTGINEKLFF.